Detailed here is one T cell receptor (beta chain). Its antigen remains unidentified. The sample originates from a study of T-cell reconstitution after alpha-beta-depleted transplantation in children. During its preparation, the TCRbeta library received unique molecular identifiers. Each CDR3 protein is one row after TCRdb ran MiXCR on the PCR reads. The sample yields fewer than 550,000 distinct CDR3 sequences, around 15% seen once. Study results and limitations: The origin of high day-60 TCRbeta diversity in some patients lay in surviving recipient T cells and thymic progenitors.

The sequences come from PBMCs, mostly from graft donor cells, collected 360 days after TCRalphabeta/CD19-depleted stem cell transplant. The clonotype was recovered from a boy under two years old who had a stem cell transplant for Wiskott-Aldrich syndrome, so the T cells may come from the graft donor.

CDR3 nucleotide sequence: TGTGCCAGCAGCTATCGTGGCGGATCTGGGACTAGCGGGAGAAGATCTCCCTACGAGCAGTACTTC. Translated, it gives CASSYRGGSGTSGRRSPYEQYF. The chain links TRBV13 to TRBJ2-7, with 14 bases lining up with TRBD2. The CDR3 is 22 amino acids. CDR1 and CDR2 from the germline V gene are PRHDT and FYEKMQ (reference sequence). V dropped 4 bases and J dropped 2; count of bases not matched to a gene: 22.